A selection of T cell receptor beta chains follows, all from one sample in a study of graft-versus-host responses after intestinal transplantation. Data came from immunoSEQ multiplex PCR; TCRdb stores just in-frame clones and leaves some out. The sample contains tens of thousands of clones, about 95% of which appear only once. No antigen has been identified for these receptors. Sequenced here: unstimulated CD8+ T cells sorted from spleen or lymph node cells, sampled before transplant. Receptors were obtained from a human donor who was the organ donor for an intestinal transplant. Both conserved end residues are part of each CDR3. Each record gives: clone size, V gene, J gene, D gene, CDR3 protein, CDR3 DNA. D genes are given only for firm matches. Where a row states a size, it is once, few, many or the class of an expanded clone; other rows omit it.

.	TRBV2	TRBJ1-1	.	CASSEYPAANTEAFF	TGTGCCAGCAGTGAGTACCCGGCGGCGAACACTGAAGCTTTCTTT
.	TRBV7-9	TRBJ2-7	.	CASSFYEVTSYEQYF	TGTGCCAGCAGCTTTTATGAGGTTACATCCTACGAGCAGTACTTC
.	TRBV27	TRBJ1-1	.	CASSLSGTNTEAFF	TGTGCCAGCAGTTTATCTGGGACGAACACTGAAGCTTTCTTT
.	TRBV5-6	TRBJ2-7	TRBD1	CASSYRDRSSYEQYF	TGTGCCAGCAGCTACCGGGACAGGAGTTCCTACGAGCAGTACTTC
.	TRBV4-3	TRBJ2-5	TRBD2	CASSQEGGGGPKTQYF	TGCGCCAGCAGCCAAGAGGGGGGCGGGGGGCCGAAGACCCAGTACTTC
once	TRBV21-1	TRBJ1-2	.	CASSPWPNYGYTF	TGTGCCAGCAGCCCTTGGCCAAACTATGGCTACACCTTC
.	TRBV9	TRBJ2-7	.	CASSVEDFSYEQYF	TGTGCCAGCAGCGTAGAAGACTTCTCCTACGAGCAGTACTTC
once	TRBV4-1	TRBJ1-4	TRBD1	CASSQEGRGSEKLFF	TGCGCCAGCAGCCAAGAGGGCAGGGGGAGTGAAAAACTGTTTTTT
.	TRBV28	TRBJ1-1	.	CASSLFRSNTEAFF	TGTGCCAGCAGTTTGTTTCGGTCGAACACTGAAGCTTTCTTT
.	TRBV30	TRBJ2-7	.	CAWSEAETYEQYF	TGTGCCTGGAGTGAGGCAGAGACCTACGAGCAGTACTTC
.	TRBV2	TRBJ2-2	TRBD1	CASSDPRTGGTLELFF	TGTGCCAGCAGTGATCCTCGGACAGGGGGCACTTTGGAGCTGTTTTTT